The entry below gives a single T cell receptor beta chain sequence along with its context. The target antigen is unknown. Other DNA sequences in the same sample also yield this CDR3. Only CD45RO-negative cells positively selected for CCR7 counted as naive CD8 cells, so terminally differentiated effector memory CD45RA+ cells were excluded. Every one of the donors was a Caucasian adult that lived in Nashville, Tennessee. These data are taken from a study of shared clonotypes between healthy human individuals. Notes on the study in general: Generation probability values for non-shared clonotypes were lower than those for clonotypes shared by all four donors. Investigators collected only blood, and repertoires in tissues likely differ. Sharing across a handful of donors was seen in 4.5% to 5.5% of naive CD4 clonotypes.

The method was immunoSEQ multiplex PCR; TCRdb's version includes in-frame clones alone and lacks a portion of them. The sample includes around 2,000,000 clones, about 92% of them seen just once. J gave up 0 bases and V 0 bases, and 1 base lay outside the gene matches. CDR1 is MNHEY and CDR2 is SMNVEV in the germline V gene (reference sequence). The CDR3 consists of 15 residues. Sequencing used naive CD8+ T cells from PBMCs. V is TRBV27 and J is TRBJ1-1; 7 bases align to TRBD1. The receptor was derived from a young man in good health. Some clones in this sample may be carry-over from other donors' samples. For the CDR3, the DNA is TGTGCCAGCAGTTTATCGAGGGGGCTGAACACTGAAGCTTTCTTT. This encodes CASSLSRGLNTEAFF.